This TCR beta chain was recorded in a study of identical twins. Each cDNA held unique molecular identifiers, and template switching gave it a universal primer site. TCRdb ran MiXCR on the 5' RACE reads and lists one entry per CDR3 protein. This sample carries some 250,000 distinct CDR3 sequences, under 8.5% of them seen once, and the ten largest clones take roughly 14%. As concerns this clonotype: The antigen is unknown.

This CDR3 is built from 11 residues. Between the trimmed V and J ends, which lost 4 bases and 7 bases, there was a span of 10 bases. CDR1 and CDR2 from the germline V gene are SQVTM and ANQGSEA. Study-level results: Part of the zero-insertion signal could reflect confounding by invariant MAIT and iNKT cells.

These records were also assigned to another study, of T cells expressing NK-cell markers. As reported in that work: Within the sequenced cohort of eight donors, seven exhibited HCMV seropositivity and one was seronegative. A range of roughly 1.0-8% of CD8+ T cells consisted of dominant NKG2C+ clonotypes in about six donors.

The clonotype was recovered from a young woman in good health. The chain has TRBV29-1 and TRBJ1-2; D is ambiguous. The sequencing input was CD8+ T cells sorted from blood. This chain's CDR3 is CSVVGEGGYTF. The CDR3 DNA sequence: TGCAGCGTTGTTGGCGAAGGTGGCTACACCTTC. Full variable domain (remainder filled in from reference TRBV29-1 and TRBJ1-2): SAVISQKPSRDICQRGTSLTIQCQVDSQVTMMFWYRQQPGQSLTLIATANQGSEATYESGFVIDKFPISRPNLTFSTLTVSNMSPEDSSIYLCSVVGEGGYTFGSGTRLTVV.